Below, 21 T cell receptor beta chains from the same sample are listed, as sequenced in a study of cytomegalovirus exposure and HLA in healthy donors (dated by TCRdb to about 2017). The protocol used for the library was the immunoSEQ multiplex PCR assay. For the multiplex PCR, a mixture combining 60 forward primers for TCR Vbeta segments and 13 reverse primers for TCR Jbeta segments was used. In TCRdb, the immuneACCESS table is reduced to in-frame sequences with V and J assigned. These tables do not hold every clone; where another copy was compared, an unresolved V gene accounts for under half, and the others remain unexplained. The sample table records 140,000 to 150,000 clones; approximately 80% of these occur just once. Jointly, the top ten make up more than 9.5% of the sample. The sequencing sample was made of PBMCs. The source of these receptors is a woman aged 55-70 years in good health and CMV-seropositive.

The chain recombines TRBV5-5 with TRBJ1-5; D gene ambiguous. Germline assignment: CDR1 SGHKS and CDR2 YYEKEE (reference sequence). Trimming removed 4 bases at V and 9 bases at J, with 11 bases between. CDR3 size: 12 residues. The CDR3 reads CASSLNGGPQHF. CDR3 nucleotides: TGTGCCAGCAGCCTCAACGGCGGGCCCCAGCATTTT. Full variable domain (missing parts from reference TRBV5-5 and TRBJ1-5): DAGVTQSPTHLIKTRGQQVTLRCSPISGHKSVSWYQQVLGQGPQFIFQYYEKEERGRGNFPDRFSARQFPNYSSELNVNALLLGDSALYLCASSLNGGPQHFGDGTRLSIL.

V usage is TRBV30 and J usage is TRBJ2-5; no firm D call. In germline, CDR1 is GTSNPN, CDR2 SVGIG (reference sequence). Trimming stripped 7 bases from V and 0 bases from J, with 12 bases between. CDR3 length: 13 amino acids. The CDR3 loop reads CASVYGDQETQYF. For the CDR3, the DNA is TGTGCCTCCGTCTATGGTGACCAAGAGACCCAGTACTTC.

The sample holds a few counts of this clone. The V call is TRBV7-2, the J call TRBJ2-7, with D possibly TRBD1 on 6 matching bases. The CDR3 runs 12 residues. V was cut by 5 bases and J by 5 bases, with 10 bases left in between. Per the germline V gene, CDR1 is SGHTA and CDR2 is FQGNSA. CDR3: CASSPQGNEQYF. The CDR3 bases are TGTGCCAGCAGCCCCCAGGGGAACGAGCAGTACTTC. The whole variable domain, remainder taken from reference TRBV7-2 and TRBJ2-7, is GAGVSQSPSNKVTEKGKDVELRCDPISGHTALYWYRQSLGQGLEFLIYFQGNSAPDKSGLPSDRFSAERTGGSVSTLTIQRTQQEDSAVYLCASSPQGNEQYFGPGTRLTVT.

This chain joins TRBV6-5 and TRBJ1-1; D call uncertain. This CDR3 has 13 amino acids. Germline V lookup: CDR1 MNHEY, CDR2 SVGAGI. V gave up 6 bases and J gave up 0 bases, with 8 bases separating them. DNA of the CDR3: TGTGCCAGCAGGTTAAATATGAACACTGAAGCTTTCTTT. This gives the protein CASRLNMNTEAFF.

The rearrangement uses TRBV6-5 and TRBJ2-7, with 9 nucleotides matching TRBD1. This CDR3 region has 14 residues. Germline V gives CDR1 MNHEY, CDR2 SVGAGI. V was pared by 6 bases and J by 2 bases, with 5 bases of the junction left unmatched. This chain's CDR3 is CASRPTGGPYEQYF. CDR3 DNA sequence: TGTGCCAGCAGACCGACAGGGGGTCCCTACGAGCAGTACTTC.

On this clone: At one boundary the junction diverges from the germline segment, which might be a read error. Other DNA sequences in the same sample also yield this CDR3. The chain has TRBV5-4 and TRBJ2-5; perhaps TRBD2 as D (7 bases). CDR3 length equals 14 residues. CDR1 SGHNT and CDR2 YYREEE come from the germline V gene (reference sequence). Here the CDR3 DNA reads TGTGCCAGCAGCTTGCCGGGGGGCGGGGAGACTCAGTACTTC. This codes for CASSLPGGGETQYF.

The V and J genes are TRBV6-5 and TRBJ2-7; 9 nucleotides line up with TRBD2. The CDR3 totals 13 residues. The ends lost 6 bases at V and 5 bases at J; junction bases unmatched: 5. CDR1 and CDR2 from the germline V gene are MNHEY and SVGAGI. CDR3 loop: CASRISGSHEQYF. CDR3 DNA sequence: TGTGCCAGCAGAATTAGCGGGAGCCACGAGCAGTACTTC.

The J gene is TRBJ2-3, the V gene TRBV27; D remains ambiguous. Germline V gives CDR1 MNHEY, CDR2 SMNVEV (reference sequence). The CDR3 consists of 13 residues. With 5 bases removed from V and 0 bases from J, the gap between germline ends came to 6 bases. Written as DNA, the CDR3 is TGTGCCAGCAGTCTCAGTAGCACAGATACGCAGTATTTT. Amino acids: CASSLSSTDTQYF.

This clone has more than one count but fewer than ten. The V gene is TRBV4-1, the J gene TRBJ1-2; tentatively, D is TRBD1 (6 bases). Germline values: CDR1 MGHRA, CDR2 YSYEKL. CDR3 length: 15 amino acids. The V and J ends lost 1 base and 9 bases respectively, with 18 bases between them. As DNA, the CDR3 is TGCGCCAGCAGCCAAGGTGTCAGGGGTAGCGAGAGCTACACCTTC. Translated, it gives CASSQGVRGSESYTF.

The genes are TRBV12-5 and TRBJ2-1; 9 nucleotides line up with TRBD1. The CDR3 sequence is 20 residues long. CDR1 and CDR2 from the germline V gene are LGHNT and FRNRAP. J gave up 8 bases and V 6 bases, and 26 bases lay outside the gene matches. The CDR3: CASGGTGGTSTPHPFDEQFF. CDR3 bases: TGTGCTAGTGGGGGTACAGGGGGCACGTCTACGCCTCATCCTTTCGATGAGCAGTTCTTC.

The rearrangement uses TRBV4-3 and TRBJ2-3; the D is unclear. The germline CDR1 and CDR2 sequences are LGHNA and YSLEER. This CDR3 spans 15 amino acids. With 0 bases removed from V and 3 bases from J, the gap between germline ends came to 10 bases. CDR3 region: CASSQERRMTDTQYF. The CDR3 region has the DNA TGCGCCAGCAGCCAAGAAAGGAGAATGACAGATACGCAGTATTTT.

This chain joins TRBV29-1 and TRBJ1-1, with 11 bases matching TRBD1. Per germline, CDR1 SQVTM and CDR2 ANQGSEA. The CDR3 loop spans 13 amino acids. V lost 5 bases and J lost 6; bases outside the gene matches: 5. This CDR3 reads CSVPRTGGAEAFF. For the CDR3, the DNA is TGCAGCGTTCCTCGGACAGGGGGCGCTGAAGCTTTCTTT. Supplemented by reference TRBV29-1 and TRBJ1-1, the full variable domain reads SAVISQKPSRDICQRGTSLTIQCQVDSQVTMMFWYRQQPGQSLTLIATANQGSEATYESGFVIDKFPISRPNLTFSTLTVSNMSPEDSSIYLCSVPRTGGAEAFFGQGTRLTVV.

V usage is TRBV6-5 and J usage is TRBJ2-7, with D possibly being TRBD2 (7 bases). The CDR3 loop spans 15 amino acids. The V gene lost 0 bases and the J gene lost 6 bases, with 15 bases spanning the gap. Germline V CDR1 and CDR2: MNHEY, SVGAGI. The CDR3 nucleotides read TGTGCCAGCAGTTACTCGCTGGGGCGGGGGCCCGAGCAGTACTTC. Amino acids: CASSYSLGRGPEQYF.

This clone appeared a few times. This sequence joins TRBV28 and TRBJ2-2; D is unresolved. Trimming took 8 bases from V and 7 from J, leaving 14 bases between them. This CDR3 is 13 amino acids long. Per germline, CDR1 MDHEN and CDR2 SYDVKM. CDR3 amino acids: CASLELVGGELFF. The CDR3 DNA is TGTGCCAGCTTAGAGCTGGTTGGCGGGGAGCTGTTTTTT. The whole variable domain, remainder taken from reference TRBV28 and TRBJ2-2, is DVKVTQSSRYLVKRTGEKVFLECVQDMDHENMFWYRQDPGLGLRLIYFSYDVKMKEKGDIPEGYSVSREKKERFSLILESASTNQTSMYLCASLELVGGELFFGEGSRLTVL.

The chain couples TRBV28 to TRBJ2-1; 14 bases fit TRBD2. Germline trimming cut 3 bases from V and 0 bases from J; bases unmatched to any gene: 7. The germline V gene encodes CDR1 MDHEN and CDR2 SYDVKM. This CDR3 contains 19 residues. The CDR3 nucleotides are TGTGCCAGCAGTTTCCCCGGGACTAGCGGGAGACCCTCCTACAATGAGCAGTTCTTC. Translation: CASSFPGTSGRPSYNEQFF.

This clone was counted once. This chain links TRBV30 with TRBJ2-7; D not certain. The CDR3 has 15 amino acids. V was shortened by 1 base and J by 0 bases, with 13 bases between the two germline ends. Looked up from germline, CDR1 is GTSNPN and CDR2 is SVGIG (reference sequence). CDR3 in DNA: TGTGCCTGGAGTGAAGGCACGGGTCCCTCCTACGAGCAGTACTTC. It is translated as CAWSEGTGPSYEQYF.

This clone has a handful of counts. The CDR3 is CASSAGALTNTGELFF. The DNA for the CDR3 is TGCGCCAGCAGCGCGGGGGCGCTCACTAACACCGGGGAGCTGTTTTTT. The V and J genes are TRBV5-1 and TRBJ2-2; D is perhaps TRBD2 (7 bases). The CDR3 length is 16 residues. From germline, CDR1 is SGHRS and CDR2 YFSETQ. The V end lost 4 bases, the J end lost 2 bases, and 15 bases lay between the germline ends.

The CDR3 nucleotides are TGTGCCAGCATGGAATCACAGGCGATATACGAGCAGTACTTC. This sequence encodes CASMESQAIYEQYF. This chain links TRBV2 with TRBJ2-7, with D possibly matching TRBD1 (5 bases). The germline CDR1 and CDR2 sequences are SNHLY and FYNNEI. Trimming removed 7 bases at V and 4 bases at J, with 17 bases between. The CDR3 is 14 residues long.

This chain uses TRBV14 with TRBJ1-6; 8 nucleotides match TRBD1. CDR1 is SGHDN and CDR2 is FVKESK in the germline V gene. This CDR3 is built from 15 residues. V gave up 0 bases and J gave up 8 bases; unmatched junction bases: 3. In DNA, the CDR3 is TGTGCCAGCAGCCAAGATATACAGGGGGATTCACCCCTCCACTTT. Amino acids: CASSQDIQGDSPLHF.

The chain links TRBV30 to TRBJ2-1; TRBD1 is a possible D gene (5 bases). Germline V lookup: CDR1 GTSNPN, CDR2 SVGIG (reference sequence). The CDR3 has 12 amino acids. Trimming took 2 bases from V and 7 from J, leaving 9 bases between them. Here the CDR3 reads CAWSKGKNEQFF. The CDR3 DNA sequence: TGTGCCTGGAGTAAGGGGAAAAATGAGCAGTTCTTC.

J is TRBJ2-4 and V is TRBV7-3, with a weak D call TRBD2 (6 bases). The length of the CDR3 is 16 residues. The germline V and J ends were trimmed by 5 bases and 0 bases, with 14 bases remaining between them. CDR1 SGHTA and CDR2 FQGTGA come from the germline V gene. This CDR3 is CASSPPGLTAKNIQYF. The CDR3 DNA reads TGTGCCAGCAGCCCCCCGGGACTCACAGCCAAAAACATTCAGTACTTC.